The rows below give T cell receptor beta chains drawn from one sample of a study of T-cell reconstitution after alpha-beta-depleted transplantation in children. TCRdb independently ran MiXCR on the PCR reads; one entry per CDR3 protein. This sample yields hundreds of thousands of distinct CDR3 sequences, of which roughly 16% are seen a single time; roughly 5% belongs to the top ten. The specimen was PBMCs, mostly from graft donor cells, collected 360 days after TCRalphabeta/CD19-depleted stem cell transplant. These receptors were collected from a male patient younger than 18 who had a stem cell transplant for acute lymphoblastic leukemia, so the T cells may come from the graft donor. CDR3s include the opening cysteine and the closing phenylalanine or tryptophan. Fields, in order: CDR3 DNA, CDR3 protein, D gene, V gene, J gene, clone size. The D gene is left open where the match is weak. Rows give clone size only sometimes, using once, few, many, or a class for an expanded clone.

CDR3 DNA: TGTGCCAGCAGAAAACTTACGGCGATAGCGGGCCTCGATGAGCAGTTCTTC
CDR3 protein: CASRKLTAIAGLDEQFF
D gene: TRBD2
V gene: TRBV11-2
J gene: TRBJ2-1
clone size: -

CDR3 DNA: TGTGCCAGCAGTTCCGGGACACACTTCTCTGGGGCCAACGTCCTGACTTTC
CDR3 protein: CASSSGTHFSGANVLTF
D gene: -
V gene: TRBV12-3/TRBV12-4
J gene: TRBJ2-6
clone size: few

CDR3 DNA: TGCAGTGCTAGAGATTTAAGCCCCCGACCCCCAAGTGCGGGAGGCAACACAGATACGCAGTATTTT
CDR3 protein: CSARDLSPRPPSAGGNTDTQYF
D gene: TRBD2
V gene: TRBV20-1
J gene: TRBJ2-3
clone size: -

CDR3 DNA: TGCAGCGTTGAAGATAGGGTCGATAGGCCTGGAAACACCATATATTTT
CDR3 protein: CSVEDRVDRPGNTIYF
D gene: -
V gene: TRBV29-1
J gene: TRBJ1-3
clone size: -

CDR3 DNA: TGTGCCAGCAGCGTAGTAAGTGGGATTTCTTACAATGAGCAGTTCTTC
CDR3 protein: CASSVVSGISYNEQFF
D gene: -
V gene: TRBV9
J gene: TRBJ2-1
clone size: few

CDR3 DNA: TGTGCCAGTATACAGGGCAATCAGCCCCAGCATTTT
CDR3 protein: CASIQGNQPQHF
D gene: -
V gene: TRBV19
J gene: TRBJ1-5
clone size: few

CDR3 DNA: TGCGCCAGCGGACATAAATCCGCTTCAGATACGCAGTATTTT
CDR3 protein: CASGHKSASDTQYF
D gene: -
V gene: TRBV5-1
J gene: TRBJ2-3
clone size: few

CDR3 DNA: TGTGCCAGCAGTCACGGACGTGCGGTAGAAGCTTTCTTT
CDR3 protein: CASSHGRAVEAFF
D gene: -
V gene: TRBV6-5
J gene: TRBJ1-1
clone size: many

CDR3 DNA: TGCAGTGGAAGACAGGCCCCCTACGAGCAGTACTTC
CDR3 protein: CSGRQAPYEQYF
D gene: -
V gene: TRBV20-1
J gene: TRBJ2-7
clone size: -

CDR3 DNA: TGTGCCAGCAGCCGACAGGGGAATCATGGCTACACCTTC
CDR3 protein: CASSRQGNHGYTF
D gene: TRBD1
V gene: TRBV3-1
J gene: TRBJ1-2
clone size: -

CDR3 DNA: TGTGCCAGTAGTAAACCCCCAGGGAGCGGGAGGGCGAACACCGGGGAGCTGTTTTTT
CDR3 protein: CASSKPPGSGRANTGELFF
D gene: TRBD2
V gene: TRBV19
J gene: TRBJ2-2
clone size: few

CDR3 DNA: TGCAGCGTTGAAACCTATTACAGGGCGGATGGCTACACCTTC
CDR3 protein: CSVETYYRADGYTF
D gene: -
V gene: TRBV29-1
J gene: TRBJ1-2
clone size: many

CDR3 DNA: TGCAGTGCTTTACGAAGGACAGGGACTTTAGTGAGCTACGAGCAGTACTTC
CDR3 protein: CSALRRTGTLVSYEQYF
D gene: TRBD1
V gene: TRBV20-1
J gene: TRBJ2-7
clone size: -

CDR3 DNA: TGTGCCAGCTCACCCCTCAGATCTAGCGGGAGTAATGAGCAGTTCTTC
CDR3 protein: CASSPLRSSGSNEQFF
D gene: TRBD2
V gene: TRBV18
J gene: TRBJ2-1
clone size: -

CDR3 DNA: TGCGCCAGCAGCTTGAGAACAGGTAGTACCTACGAGCAGTACTTC
CDR3 protein: CASSLRTGSTYEQYF
D gene: -
V gene: TRBV5-1
J gene: TRBJ2-7
clone size: -

CDR3 DNA: TGTGCCAGCAGCCTCAACATACCGAGCTCCTACAATGAGCAGTTCTTC
CDR3 protein: CASSLNIPSSYNEQFF
D gene: -
V gene: TRBV14
J gene: TRBJ2-1
clone size: few

CDR3 DNA: TGTGCCACCAGCTTGGCGGGAGTCGACACCGGGGAGCTGTTTTTT
CDR3 protein: CATSLAGVDTGELFF
D gene: TRBD2
V gene: TRBV15
J gene: TRBJ2-2
clone size: few

CDR3 DNA: TGCGCCAGCAGCTTGGGACCTCGAGAAAAACTGTTTTTT
CDR3 protein: CASSLGPREKLFF
D gene: -
V gene: TRBV5-1
J gene: TRBJ1-4
clone size: -

CDR3 DNA: TGCGCCAGCAGCCAATTAGCGGGAGAAGTAGCCAAAAACATTCAGTACTTC
CDR3 protein: CASSQLAGEVAKNIQYF
D gene: TRBD2
V gene: TRBV4-1
J gene: TRBJ2-4
clone size: few

CDR3 DNA: TGTGCCAGCAGTTCCACCATCGGACTAGCGGGAGTCAATGAGCAGTTCTTC
CDR3 protein: CASSSTIGLAGVNEQFF
D gene: TRBD2
V gene: TRBV6-2/TRBV6-3
J gene: TRBJ2-1
clone size: many

CDR3 DNA: TGCAGCGTTTCACTAGCGACTGGGGCCAACGTCCTGACTTTC
CDR3 protein: CSVSLATGANVLTF
D gene: TRBD2
V gene: TRBV29-1
J gene: TRBJ2-6
clone size: many

CDR3 DNA: TGTGCCAGCAGTGGGGGGGCATCCTACGAGCAGTACTTC
CDR3 protein: CASSGGASYEQYF
D gene: -
V gene: TRBV2
J gene: TRBJ2-7
clone size: -

CDR3 DNA: TGTGCCAGCAGCTTAAAGGCCCTTCAGACAGATACGCAGTATTTT
CDR3 protein: CASSLKALQTDTQYF
D gene: -
V gene: TRBV7-3
J gene: TRBJ2-3
clone size: -

CDR3 DNA: TGCAGCGTTGAGGGACTAGCTCGGAATGAGCAGTTCTTC
CDR3 protein: CSVEGLARNEQFF
D gene: TRBD2
V gene: TRBV29-1
J gene: TRBJ2-1
clone size: -

CDR3 DNA: TGCGCCAGCAGCTTGTCGGGAGGGACAAGGTACGAGCAGTACTTC
CDR3 protein: CASSLSGGTRYEQYF
D gene: TRBD2
V gene: TRBV5-1
J gene: TRBJ2-7
clone size: -

CDR3 DNA: TGTGCCAGCAGACCTCCTGGTCTAGCGGGATTTCAAGAGACCCAGTACTTC
CDR3 protein: CASRPPGLAGFQETQYF
D gene: TRBD2
V gene: TRBV3-1
J gene: TRBJ2-5
clone size: -

CDR3 DNA: TGCAGTGCAACCCTGGCGGGAATCCTAGCCAAAAACATTCAGTACTTC
CDR3 protein: CSATLAGILAKNIQYF
D gene: -
V gene: TRBV20-1
J gene: TRBJ2-4
clone size: many

CDR3 DNA: TGTGCCAGCAGGCCGACAGGGGGGCGAACTGAAGCTTTCTTT
CDR3 protein: CASRPTGGRTEAFF
D gene: TRBD1
V gene: TRBV13
J gene: TRBJ1-1
clone size: -

CDR3 DNA: TGTGCCAGCAGCGTAAAAACAGATACGCAGTATTTT
CDR3 protein: CASSVKTDTQYF
D gene: -
V gene: TRBV9
J gene: TRBJ2-3
clone size: -

CDR3 DNA: TGCGCCAGCAGCCAAGATGCCGCGGTGAACACTGAAGCTTTCTTT
CDR3 protein: CASSQDAAVNTEAFF
D gene: -
V gene: TRBV4-1
J gene: TRBJ1-1
clone size: many

CDR3 DNA: TGCGCCAGCAGCTGGGACTCGGAACCTGAAGCTTTCTTT
CDR3 protein: CASSWDSEPEAFF
D gene: -
V gene: TRBV5-1
J gene: TRBJ1-1
clone size: -

CDR3 DNA: TGCAGTGCTAGTAGGCAGGGAATGGGCGAGCAGTACTTC
CDR3 protein: CSASRQGMGEQYF
D gene: -
V gene: TRBV20-1
J gene: TRBJ2-7
clone size: few

CDR3 DNA: TGCAGCGTCGGCTGGCTTAGCGCATCCTACGAGCAGTACTTC
CDR3 protein: CSVGWLSASYEQYF
D gene: -
V gene: TRBV29-1
J gene: TRBJ2-7
clone size: -

CDR3 DNA: TGCGCCAGCAGAGCGGCACACCTGAACACCGGGGAGCTGTTTTTT
CDR3 protein: CASRAAHLNTGELFF
D gene: -
V gene: TRBV5-1
J gene: TRBJ2-2
clone size: -

CDR3 DNA: TGCAGCGTCGAGACAGGGAGGACGGGGGAGACCCAGTACTTC
CDR3 protein: CSVETGRTGETQYF
D gene: -
V gene: TRBV29-1
J gene: TRBJ2-5
clone size: few

CDR3 DNA: TGCGCCAGCAGCTTGGATGGGCAGGGCCAATACAATGAGCAGTTCTTC
CDR3 protein: CASSLDGQGQYNEQFF
D gene: -
V gene: TRBV5-1
J gene: TRBJ2-1
clone size: -

CDR3 DNA: TGTGCCAGCAGTGAAGGCGGGACAGGGGGGACTGAAGCTTTCTTT
CDR3 protein: CASSEGGTGGTEAFF
D gene: TRBD1
V gene: TRBV2
J gene: TRBJ1-1
clone size: -

CDR3 DNA: TGCGCCAGCAGTGAGTACAGGGGAAGCACCTCTGGTTACGAGCAGTACTTC
CDR3 protein: CASSEYRGSTSGYEQYF
D gene: TRBD1
V gene: TRBV10-1
J gene: TRBJ2-7
clone size: -

CDR3 DNA: TGTGCCAGCAGTTGGAAGGGGGGGCTGGCGAACACTGAAGCTTTCTTT
CDR3 protein: CASSWKGGLANTEAFF
D gene: -
V gene: TRBV27
J gene: TRBJ1-1
clone size: few

CDR3 DNA: TGTGCCAGCAGCCGGGACAGGGACCCTGCTACTGAAGCTTTCTTT
CDR3 protein: CASSRDRDPATEAFF
D gene: TRBD1
V gene: TRBV6-1
J gene: TRBJ1-1
clone size: few

CDR3 DNA: TGCGCCAGCAGCTTGGTGGTTCAGGGGGAGCAGTTCTTC
CDR3 protein: CASSLVVQGEQFF
D gene: -
V gene: TRBV5-1
J gene: TRBJ2-1
clone size: few

CDR3 DNA: TGCAGCGTTGCCAGGGGGCGTCACACTGAAGCTTTCTTT
CDR3 protein: CSVARGRHTEAFF
D gene: TRBD1
V gene: TRBV29-1
J gene: TRBJ1-1
clone size: few

CDR3 DNA: TGTGCCAGCAGCATATCTAGCGGGGGACTCCACAATGAGCAGTTCTTC
CDR3 protein: CASSISSGGLHNEQFF
D gene: TRBD2
V gene: TRBV9
J gene: TRBJ2-1
clone size: few

CDR3 DNA: TGTGCCAGCAGCCTCTGGGCGGGGGACGGTGAGCAGTTCTTC
CDR3 protein: CASSLWAGDGEQFF
D gene: TRBD2
V gene: TRBV3-1
J gene: TRBJ2-1
clone size: few

CDR3 DNA: TGTGCCAGCAGCCCCTCGTGGGCAGGGGTCCCAACATCTAATGAAAAACTGTTTTTT
CDR3 protein: CASSPSWAGVPTSNEKLFF
D gene: -
V gene: TRBV11-2
J gene: TRBJ1-4
clone size: -

CDR3 DNA: TGTGCCAGCAGCTTCGACAGGGAAGGTACTTCACCCCTCCACTTT
CDR3 protein: CASSFDREGTSPLHF
D gene: TRBD1
V gene: TRBV13
J gene: TRBJ1-6
clone size: -

CDR3 DNA: TGTGCCAGCAGCTTACAGGGCTATGAAGCTTTCTTT
CDR3 protein: CASSLQGYEAFF
D gene: -
V gene: TRBV7-9
J gene: TRBJ1-1
clone size: few

CDR3 DNA: TGTGCCAGCAGCTGGGACCTAGGGAATGAGCAGTTCTTC
CDR3 protein: CASSWDLGNEQFF
D gene: -
V gene: TRBV5-4
J gene: TRBJ2-1
clone size: -